This T cell receptor (beta chain) was observed in a study of blood T cells in healthy people across ages. V lost 5 bases to trimming and J lost 2 bases, with 15 bases between them. The CDR3 loop spans 16 amino acids. CDR1 MDHEN and CDR2 SYDVKM come from the germline V gene. Findings and caveats of the study: A greater number of naive CD4+ cells and higher diversity distinguished long-lived donors from aged donors.

In its sample, this clonotype was seen once. Its specificity is not known. A sample-barcoded 5' primer and a J-beta primer mix were used in a second PCR of roughly 6 to 12 cycles. Every sample gave at least 2.5 million paired-end reads containing CDR3. TCRdb independently ran MiXCR on the 5' RACE reads; one entry per CDR3 protein. This sample has about 830,000 distinct CDR3 sequences, with 62% found just once. Material for sequencing was blood. This chain connects TRBV28 to TRBJ1-4; no reliable D call. The sequence was collected from a man aged 25-40 years in good health. DNA of the CDR3: TGTGCCAGCAGTCCATCGGACGCGCAGACTAATGAAAAACTGTTTTTT. Its protein product is CASSPSDAQTNEKLFF.